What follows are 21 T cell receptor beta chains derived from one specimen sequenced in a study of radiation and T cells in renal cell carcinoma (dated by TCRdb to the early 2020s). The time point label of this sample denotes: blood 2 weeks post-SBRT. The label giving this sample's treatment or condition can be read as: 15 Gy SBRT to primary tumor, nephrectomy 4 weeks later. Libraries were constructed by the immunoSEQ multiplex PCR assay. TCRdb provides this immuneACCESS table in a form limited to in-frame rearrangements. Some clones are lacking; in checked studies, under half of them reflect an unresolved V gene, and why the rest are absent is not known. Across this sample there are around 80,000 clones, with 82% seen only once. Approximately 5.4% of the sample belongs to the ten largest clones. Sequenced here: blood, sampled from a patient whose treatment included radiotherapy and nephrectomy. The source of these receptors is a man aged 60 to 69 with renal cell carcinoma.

This chain's CDR3 is CASSKFGDRGFYNEQFF. CDR3 DNA sequence: TGTGCCAGCAGCAAATTTGGGGACAGGGGGTTCTACAATGAGCAGTTCTTC. This chain joins TRBV21-1 and TRBJ2-1; the table's D gene call, TRBD1, was not cross checked with the DNA. TRBV21-1 is shown as a pseudogene. This CDR3 is 17 amino acids long.

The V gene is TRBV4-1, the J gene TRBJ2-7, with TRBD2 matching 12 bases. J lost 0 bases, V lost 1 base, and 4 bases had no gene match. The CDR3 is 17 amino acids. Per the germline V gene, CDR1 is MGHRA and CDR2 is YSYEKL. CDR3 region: CASSQVLTSGGSYEQYF. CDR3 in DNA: TGCGCCAGCAGCCAAGTACTGACTAGCGGGGGCTCCTACGAGCAGTACTTC.

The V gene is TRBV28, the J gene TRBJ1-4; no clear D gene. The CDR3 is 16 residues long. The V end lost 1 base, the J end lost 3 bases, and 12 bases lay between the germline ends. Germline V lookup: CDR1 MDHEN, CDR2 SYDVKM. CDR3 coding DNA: TGTGCCAGCAGTTTATCCGGACTCATGGCTAATGAAAAACTGTTTTTT. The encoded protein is CASSLSGLMANEKLFF.

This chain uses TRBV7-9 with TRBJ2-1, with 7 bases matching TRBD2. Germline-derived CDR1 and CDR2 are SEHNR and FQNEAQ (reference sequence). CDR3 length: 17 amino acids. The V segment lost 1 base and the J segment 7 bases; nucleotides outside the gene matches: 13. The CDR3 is CASSLGVGGSMVNEQFF. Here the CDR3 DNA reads TGTGCCAGCAGCTTAGGTGTGGGGGGGAGCATGGTGAATGAGCAGTTCTTC.

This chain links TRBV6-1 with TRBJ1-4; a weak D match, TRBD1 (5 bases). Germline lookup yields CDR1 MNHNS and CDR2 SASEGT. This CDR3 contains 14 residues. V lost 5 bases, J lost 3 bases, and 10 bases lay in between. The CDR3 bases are TGTGCCAGCAGTTTAAGACAGCCTAATGAAAAACTGTTTTTT. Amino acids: CASSLRQPNEKLFF.

The CDR3 region is CASSDEQYF. The DNA of the CDR3 is TGTGCCAGCAGTGACGAGCAGTACTTC. The V gene is TRBV6-4, the J gene TRBJ2-7; no firm D call. Trimming left V 2 bases short and J 7 bases short, with 0 bases between. The CDR3 covers 9 residues. Germline loops: CDR1 MRHNA, CDR2 SNTAGT.

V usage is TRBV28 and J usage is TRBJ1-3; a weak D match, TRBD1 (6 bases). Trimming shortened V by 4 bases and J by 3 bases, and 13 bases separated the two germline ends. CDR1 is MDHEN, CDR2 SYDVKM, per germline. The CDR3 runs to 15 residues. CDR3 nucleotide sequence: TGTGCCAGCAGTTCTATAAGGGGGATTGGAAACACCATATATTTT. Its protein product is CASSSIRGIGNTIYF.

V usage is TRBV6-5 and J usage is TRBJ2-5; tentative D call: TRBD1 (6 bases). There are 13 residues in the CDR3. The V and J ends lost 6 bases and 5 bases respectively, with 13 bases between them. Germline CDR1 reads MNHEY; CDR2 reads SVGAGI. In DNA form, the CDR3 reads TGTGCCAGCAGCCAGGGACAAGGGGAGACCCAGTACTTC. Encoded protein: CASSQGQGETQYF.

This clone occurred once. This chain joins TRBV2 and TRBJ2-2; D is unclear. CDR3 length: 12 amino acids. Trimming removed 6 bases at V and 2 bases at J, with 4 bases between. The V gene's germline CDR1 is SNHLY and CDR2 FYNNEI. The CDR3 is CASRPNTGELFF. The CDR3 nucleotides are TGTGCCAGCAGACCTAACACCGGGGAGCTGTTTTTT.

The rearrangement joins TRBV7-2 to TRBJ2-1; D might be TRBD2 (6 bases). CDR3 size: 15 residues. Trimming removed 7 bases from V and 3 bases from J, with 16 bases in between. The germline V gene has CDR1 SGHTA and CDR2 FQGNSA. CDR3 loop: CASIPAGPLYNEQFF. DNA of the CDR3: TGTGCCAGCATACCAGCGGGCCCCCTCTACAATGAGCAGTTCTTC.

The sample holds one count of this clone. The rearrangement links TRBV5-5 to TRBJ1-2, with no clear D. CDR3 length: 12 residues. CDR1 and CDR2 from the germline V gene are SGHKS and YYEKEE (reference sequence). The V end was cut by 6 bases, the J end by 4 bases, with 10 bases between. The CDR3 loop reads CASTRKTYGYTF. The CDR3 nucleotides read TGTGCCAGCACGCGAAAGACCTATGGCTACACCTTC.

The CDR3 nucleotides read TGTGCCAGCAGCTTAACCGAGACCCAGTACTTC. Translated: CASSLTETQYF. This chain uses TRBV7-2 with TRBJ2-5; D not certain. V lost 2 bases to trimming and J lost 5 bases, with 3 bases between them. The CDR3 is 11 amino acids. The V gene's germline CDR1 is SGHTA and CDR2 FQGNSA.

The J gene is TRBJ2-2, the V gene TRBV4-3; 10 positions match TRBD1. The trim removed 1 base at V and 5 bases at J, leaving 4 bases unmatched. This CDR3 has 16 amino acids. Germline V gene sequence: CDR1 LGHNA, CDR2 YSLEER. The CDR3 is CASSQVPGQGTGELFF. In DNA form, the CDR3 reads TGCGCCAGCAGCCAAGTCCCGGGACAGGGGACCGGGGAGCTGTTTTTT.

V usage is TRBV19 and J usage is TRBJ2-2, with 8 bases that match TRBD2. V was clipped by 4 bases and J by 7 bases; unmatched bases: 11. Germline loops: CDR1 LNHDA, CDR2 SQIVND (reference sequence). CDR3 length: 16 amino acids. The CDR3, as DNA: TGTGCCAGTAGTAGGAGGGTGCGGGAGGCGTTCGGGGAGCTGTTTTTT. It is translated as CASSRRVREAFGELFF.

The CDR3 nucleotides read TGTGCCAGCAGCGGCCTTAGCGGGAGGATCACCGGGGAGCTGTTTTTT. Translating gives CASSGLSGRITGELFF. The V and J genes are TRBV7-2 and TRBJ2-2, with 10 bases identical to TRBD2. CDR3 size: 16 residues. V lost 5 bases to trimming and J lost 4 bases; unmatched junction nucleotides: 7. CDR1 SGHTA and CDR2 FQGNSA come from the germline V gene.

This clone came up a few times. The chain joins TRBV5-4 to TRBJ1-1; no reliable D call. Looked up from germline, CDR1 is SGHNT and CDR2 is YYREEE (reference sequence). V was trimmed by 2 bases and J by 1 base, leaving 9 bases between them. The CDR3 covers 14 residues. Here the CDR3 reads CASSLSPRNTEAFF. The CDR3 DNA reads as TGTGCCAGCAGCTTATCCCCCCGGAACACTGAAGCTTTCTTT.

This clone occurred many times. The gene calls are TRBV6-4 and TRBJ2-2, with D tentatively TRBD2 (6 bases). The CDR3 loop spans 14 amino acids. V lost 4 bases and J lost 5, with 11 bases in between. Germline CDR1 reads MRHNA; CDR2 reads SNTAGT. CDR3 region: CASSVEGRTGELFF. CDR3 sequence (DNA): TGTGCCAGCAGTGTGGAGGGTCGAACCGGGGAGCTGTTTTTT.

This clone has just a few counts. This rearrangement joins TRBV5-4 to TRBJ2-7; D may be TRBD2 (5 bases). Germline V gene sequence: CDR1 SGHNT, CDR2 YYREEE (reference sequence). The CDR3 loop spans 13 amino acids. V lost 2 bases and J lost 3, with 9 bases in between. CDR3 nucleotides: TGTGCCAGCAGCTTCGGGGAACGCTACGAGCAGTACTTC. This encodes CASSFGERYEQYF. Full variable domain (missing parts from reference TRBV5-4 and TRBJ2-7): ETGVTQSPTHLIKTRGQQVTLRCSSQSGHNTVSWYQQALGQGPQFIFQYYREEENGRGNFPPRFSGLQFPNYSSELNVNALELDDSALYLCASSFGERYEQYFGPGTRLTVT.

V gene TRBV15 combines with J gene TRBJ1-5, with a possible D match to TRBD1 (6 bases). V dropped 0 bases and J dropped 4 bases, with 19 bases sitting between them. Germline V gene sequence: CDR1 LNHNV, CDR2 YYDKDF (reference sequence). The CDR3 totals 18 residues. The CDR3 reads CATSRDQREGDRNQPQHF. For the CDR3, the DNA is TGTGCCACCAGCAGAGATCAACGCGAGGGGGATAGAAATCAGCCCCAGCATTTT.

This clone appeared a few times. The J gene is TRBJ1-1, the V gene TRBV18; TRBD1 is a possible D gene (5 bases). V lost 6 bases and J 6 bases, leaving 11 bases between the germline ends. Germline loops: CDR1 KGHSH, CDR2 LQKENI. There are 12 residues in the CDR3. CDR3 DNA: TGTGCCAGCTCCCCCGGACAATCTGAAGCTTTCTTT. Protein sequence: CASSPGQSEAFF.

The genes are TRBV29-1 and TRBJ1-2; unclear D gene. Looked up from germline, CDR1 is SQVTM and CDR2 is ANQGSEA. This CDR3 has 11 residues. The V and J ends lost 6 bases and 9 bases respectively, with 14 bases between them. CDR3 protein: CSVRPYLSYTF. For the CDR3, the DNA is TGCAGCGTGCGACCCTATTTGAGCTACACCTTC.